The T cell receptor (beta chain) described here comes from a study of blood T cells in healthy people across ages. This clonotype was observed a handful of times. A much larger clone differs from this one at a single base, so this may be a read error. This CDR3 comprises 19 residues. The V and J ends lost 1 base and 7 bases, in that order; junction bases with no gene match: 22. In germline, CDR1 is LGHNA, CDR2 YNFKEQ. A second PCR of roughly 7 to 11 cycles used a sample-barcoded 5' primer and a J-beta primer mix. From the 5' RACE reads, TCRdb called clonotypes with MiXCR, one entry per CDR3 protein. The sample shows about 670,000 distinct CDR3 sequences, approximately 52% of them seen only once.

Input material: blood. This clonotype was obtained from a woman at least 80 years old in good health. The chain carries TRBV4-2 and TRBJ2-7; 7 bases are a match to TRBD2. CDR3 nucleotides: TGTGCCAGCAGCCAAGGGGGGGGTGGAGGCCGGCGAGAATACAATGAGCAGTACTTC. It codes for CASSQGGGGGRREYNEQYF.